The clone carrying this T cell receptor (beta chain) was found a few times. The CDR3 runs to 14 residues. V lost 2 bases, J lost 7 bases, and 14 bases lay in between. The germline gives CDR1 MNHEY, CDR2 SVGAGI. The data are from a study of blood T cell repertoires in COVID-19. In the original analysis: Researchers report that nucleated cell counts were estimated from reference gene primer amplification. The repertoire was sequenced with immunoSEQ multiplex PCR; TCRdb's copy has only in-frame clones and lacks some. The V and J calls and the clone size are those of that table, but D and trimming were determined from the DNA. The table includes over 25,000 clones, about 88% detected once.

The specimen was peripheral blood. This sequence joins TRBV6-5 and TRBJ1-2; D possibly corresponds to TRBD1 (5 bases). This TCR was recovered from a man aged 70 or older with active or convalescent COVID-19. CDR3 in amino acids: CASSYDAREGGYTF. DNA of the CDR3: TGTGCCAGCAGTTACGACGCCAGGGAAGGTGGCTACACCTTC.